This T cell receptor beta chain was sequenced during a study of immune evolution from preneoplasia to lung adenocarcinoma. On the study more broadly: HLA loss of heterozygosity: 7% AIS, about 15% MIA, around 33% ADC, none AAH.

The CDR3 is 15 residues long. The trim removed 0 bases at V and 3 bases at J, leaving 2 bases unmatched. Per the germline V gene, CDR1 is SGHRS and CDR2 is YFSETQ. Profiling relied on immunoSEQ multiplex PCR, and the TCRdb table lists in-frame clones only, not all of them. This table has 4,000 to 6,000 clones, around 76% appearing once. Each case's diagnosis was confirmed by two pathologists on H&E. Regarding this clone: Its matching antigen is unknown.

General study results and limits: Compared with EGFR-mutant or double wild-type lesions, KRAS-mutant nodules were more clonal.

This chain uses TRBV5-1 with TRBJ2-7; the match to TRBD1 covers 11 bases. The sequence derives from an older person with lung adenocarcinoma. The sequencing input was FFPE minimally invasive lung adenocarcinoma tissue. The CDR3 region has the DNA TGCGCCAGCAGCTTGGGGGGGACAGGGGGCTACGAGCAGTACTTC. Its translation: CASSLGGTGGYEQYF.